The next 3 T cell receptor beta chains were all read from a single sample in a study of early T cells in non-severe SARS-CoV-2 infection. From the 5' RACE reads, TCRdb called clonotypes with MiXCR, one entry per CDR3 protein. In the table there are 35,000 to 40,000 distinct CDR3 sequences, 9.9% of which are singletons. Sequencing input: whole blood. Source of these receptors: an adult who was a healthcare worker with PCR-confirmed SARS-CoV-2 infection or an uninfected control (not recorded which).

The sample holds many counts of this clonotype. The chain uses TRBV3-1 and TRBJ2-3; D is unclear. V was clipped by 0 bases and J by 2 bases, with 12 bases between them. The CDR3 extends over 16 amino acids. CDR1 is LGHDT and CDR2 is YNNKEL in the germline V gene (reference sequence). The CDR3 coding sequence is TGTGCCAGCAGCCAAGATCGCCACTCGTACACAGATACGCAGTATTTT. Translating it yields CASSQDRHSYTDTQYF.

This clonotype appeared a few times. The chain employs TRBV6-6 and TRBJ2-6; the match to TRBD1 covers 7 bases. V shed 2 bases and J 1 base; nucleotides not matched to a gene: 2. The CDR3 extends over 16 amino acids. The germline V gene encodes CDR1 MNHNY and CDR2 SVGAGI (reference sequence). CDR3 in DNA: TGTGCCAGCAGTTACCCGACAGGGTCTGGGGCCAACGTCCTGACTTTC. It yields the protein CASSYPTGSGANVLTF.

This clonotype has at least ten counts. The rearrangement uses TRBV7-2 and TRBJ1-1, with D perhaps TRBD1 (6 bases). In germline, CDR1 is SGHTA, CDR2 FQGNSA. The CDR3 has 13 residues. The germline V and J ends were trimmed by 5 bases and 5 bases, with 12 bases remaining between them. The CDR3 here is CASSATGRTEAFF. The CDR3 bases are TGTGCCAGCAGCGCAACAGGGAGGACTGAAGCTTTCTTT. The whole variable domain, filled in from reference TRBV7-2 and TRBJ1-1, reads GAGVSQSPSNKVTEKGKDVELRCDPISGHTALYWYRQSLGQGLEFLIYFQGNSAPDKSGLPSDRFSAERTGGSVSTLTIQRTQQEDSAVYLCASSATGRTEAFFGQGTRLTVV.